The 5 T cell receptor beta chains below were found in one sample sequenced in a study of cytomegalovirus exposure and HLA in healthy donors. 13 Jbeta primers and 60 Vbeta primers were used for the PCR. Repertoires were generated with immunoSEQ multiplex PCR, while TCRdb's copy carries only in-frame clones and drops some. The table lists 70,000 or so clones, approximately 92% of them singletons. Sequenced material: PBMCs. These TCRs come from a woman in her twenties or thirties in good health and CMV-seropositive.

The chain couples TRBV7-2 to TRBJ2-7; TRBD1 matches at 9 bases. This CDR3 has 14 amino acids. Germline V gene data show CDR1 as SGHTA and CDR2 as FQGNSA. Trimming cost V 5 bases and J 5 bases; bases outside gene matches: 7. The CDR3 is CASSIGQGSHEQYF. For the CDR3, the DNA is TGTGCCAGCAGCATCGGACAGGGGTCCCACGAGCAGTACTTC.

The rearrangement links TRBV10-1 to TRBJ2-1; TRBD2 agrees at 7 bases. Trimming took 5 bases from V and 9 from J; bases not matched to a gene: 10. The germline V gene encodes CDR1 WNHNN and CDR2 SYGVQD (reference sequence). The CDR3 sequence is 14 residues long. Written as DNA, the CDR3 is TGCGCCAGCAGTCGGACTAGGACCGGGGGTGAGCAGTTCTTC. Translation: CASSRTRTGGEQFF.

The genes are TRBV6-5 and TRBJ1-2; D is unclear. The CDR3 is 13 amino acids. V was cut by 2 bases and J by 2 bases, with 6 bases left in between. Germline V gene sequence: CDR1 MNHEY, CDR2 SVGAGI. The CDR3 is CASSYGLNYGYTF. For the CDR3, the DNA is TGTGCCAGCAGTTACGGCTTAAACTATGGCTACACCTTC.

The genes are TRBV9 and TRBJ2-7; D uncertain. The germline V gene encodes CDR1 SGDLS and CDR2 YYNGEE. The CDR3 is made up of 14 amino acids. The V end was cut by 6 bases, the J end by 0 bases, with 13 bases between. The CDR3 sequence is CASTEAPGSYEQYF. CDR3 coding DNA: TGTGCCAGCACCGAGGCCCCGGGCTCCTACGAGCAGTACTTC.

The chain links TRBV6-1 to TRBJ2-5; 9 bases map to TRBD2. The end of the DNA aligns better with TRBJ2-7, so the J call may be wrong. The CDR3 loop spans 13 amino acids. Germline V gene lookup returns CDR1 MNHNS and CDR2 SASEGT. CDR3 sequence (DNA): TGTGCCAGCACTCTAGCGGGACCGTACGAGCAGTACTTC. This codes for CASTLAGPYEQYF.